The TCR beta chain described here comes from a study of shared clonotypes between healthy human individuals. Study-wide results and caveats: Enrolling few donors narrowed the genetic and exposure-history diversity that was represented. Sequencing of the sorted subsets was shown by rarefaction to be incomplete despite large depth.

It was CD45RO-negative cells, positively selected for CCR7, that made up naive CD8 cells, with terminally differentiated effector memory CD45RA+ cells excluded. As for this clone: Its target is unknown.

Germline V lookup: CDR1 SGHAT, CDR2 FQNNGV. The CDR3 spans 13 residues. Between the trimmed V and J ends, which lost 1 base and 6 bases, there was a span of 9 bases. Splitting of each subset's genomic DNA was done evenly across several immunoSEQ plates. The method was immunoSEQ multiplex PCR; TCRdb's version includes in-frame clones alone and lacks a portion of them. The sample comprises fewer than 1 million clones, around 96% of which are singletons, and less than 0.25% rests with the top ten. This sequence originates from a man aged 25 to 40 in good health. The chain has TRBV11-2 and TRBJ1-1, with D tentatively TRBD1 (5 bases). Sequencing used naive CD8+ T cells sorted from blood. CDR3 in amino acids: CASSLAGGAEAFF. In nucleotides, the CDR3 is TGTGCCAGCAGCTTAGCGGGGGGGGCTGAAGCTTTCTTT. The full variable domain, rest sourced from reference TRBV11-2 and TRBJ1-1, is EAGVAQSPRYKIIEKRQSVAFWCNPISGHATLYWYQQILGQGPKLLIQFQNNGVVDDSQLPKDRFSAERLKGVDSTLKIQPAKLEDSAVYLCASSLAGGAEAFFGQGTRLTVV.